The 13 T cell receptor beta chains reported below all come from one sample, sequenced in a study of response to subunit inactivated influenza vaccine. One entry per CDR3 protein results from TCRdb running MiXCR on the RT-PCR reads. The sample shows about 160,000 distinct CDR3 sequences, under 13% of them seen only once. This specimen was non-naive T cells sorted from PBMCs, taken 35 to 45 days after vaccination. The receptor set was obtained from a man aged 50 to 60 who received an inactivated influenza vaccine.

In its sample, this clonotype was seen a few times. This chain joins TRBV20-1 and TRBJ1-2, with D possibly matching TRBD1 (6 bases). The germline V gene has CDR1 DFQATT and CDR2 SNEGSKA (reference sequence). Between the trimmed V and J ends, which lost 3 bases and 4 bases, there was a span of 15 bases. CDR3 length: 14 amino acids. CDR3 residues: CSARERTALYGYTF. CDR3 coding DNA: TGCAGTGCTAGGGAAAGGACAGCCCTCTATGGCTACACCTTC.

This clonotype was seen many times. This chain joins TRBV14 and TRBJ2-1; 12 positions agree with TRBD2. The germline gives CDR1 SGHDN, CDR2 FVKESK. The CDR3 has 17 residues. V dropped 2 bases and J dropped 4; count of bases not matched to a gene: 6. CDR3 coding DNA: TGTGCCAGCAGCCAAATGGGAGGGACTAGCGGGTACAATGAGCAGTTCTTC. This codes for CASSQMGGTSGYNEQFF.

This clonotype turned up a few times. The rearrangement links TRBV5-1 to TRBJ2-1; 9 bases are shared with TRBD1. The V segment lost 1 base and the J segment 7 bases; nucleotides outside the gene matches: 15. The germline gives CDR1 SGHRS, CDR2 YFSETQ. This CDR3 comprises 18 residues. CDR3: CASSLIPGTGPVGNEQFF. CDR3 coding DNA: TGCGCCAGCAGCTTGATTCCCGGGACAGGGCCTGTGGGAAATGAGCAGTTCTTC.

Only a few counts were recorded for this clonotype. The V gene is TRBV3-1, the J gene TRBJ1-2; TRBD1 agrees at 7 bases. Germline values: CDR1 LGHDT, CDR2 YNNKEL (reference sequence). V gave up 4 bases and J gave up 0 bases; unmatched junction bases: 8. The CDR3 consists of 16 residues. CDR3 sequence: CASSLRQGFSNYGYTF. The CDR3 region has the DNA TGTGCCAGCAGCCTTCGACAGGGTTTTTCTAACTATGGCTACACCTTC. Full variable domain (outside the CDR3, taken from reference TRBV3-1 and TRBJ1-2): DTAVSQTPKYLVTQMGNDKSIKCEQNLGHDTMYWYKQDSKKFLKIMFSYNNKELIINETVPNRFSPKSPDKAHLNLHINSLELGDSAVYFCASSLRQGFSNYGYTFGSGTRLTVV.

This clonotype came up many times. In nucleotides, the CDR3 is TGTGCCAGCAGTTGGGGGCAGGATACGCAGTATTTT. Its translation is CASSWGQDTQYF. This sequence joins TRBV25-1 and TRBJ2-3, with D maybe TRBD1 (6 bases). Trimming removed 5 bases from V and 6 bases from J, with 9 bases in between. The CDR3 extends over 12 amino acids. Germline V gives CDR1 MGHDK, CDR2 SYGVNS.

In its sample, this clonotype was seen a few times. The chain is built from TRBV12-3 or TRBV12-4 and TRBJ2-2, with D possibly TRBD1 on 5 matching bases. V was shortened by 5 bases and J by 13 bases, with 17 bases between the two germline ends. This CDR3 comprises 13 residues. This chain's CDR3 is CASSNRLIRWLFF. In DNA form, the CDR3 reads TGTGCCAGCAGTAACAGGCTTATCAGGTGGCTGTTTTTT.

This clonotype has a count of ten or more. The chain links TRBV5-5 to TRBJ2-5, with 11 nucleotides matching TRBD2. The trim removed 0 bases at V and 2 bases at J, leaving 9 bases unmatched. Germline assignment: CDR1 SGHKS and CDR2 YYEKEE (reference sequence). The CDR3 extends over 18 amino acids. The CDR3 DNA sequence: TGTGCCAGCAGCTTGGCCTCGCTAGCGGGGGGCTTTCAAGAGACCCAGTACTTC. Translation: CASSLASLAGGFQETQYF.

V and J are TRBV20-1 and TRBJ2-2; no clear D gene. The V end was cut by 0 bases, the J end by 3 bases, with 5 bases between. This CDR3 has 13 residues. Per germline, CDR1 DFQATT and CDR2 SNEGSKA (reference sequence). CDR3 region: CSARDPDTGELFF. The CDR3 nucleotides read TGCAGTGCTAGAGATCCAGACACCGGGGAGCTGTTTTTT.

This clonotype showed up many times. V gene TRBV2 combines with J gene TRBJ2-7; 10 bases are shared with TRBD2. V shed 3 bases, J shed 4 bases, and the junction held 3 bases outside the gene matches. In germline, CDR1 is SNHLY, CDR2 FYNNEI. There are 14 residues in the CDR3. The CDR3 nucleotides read TGTGCCAGCAGTGATAAGCGGGAGGGTTACGAGCAGTACTTC. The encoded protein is CASSDKREGYEQYF.

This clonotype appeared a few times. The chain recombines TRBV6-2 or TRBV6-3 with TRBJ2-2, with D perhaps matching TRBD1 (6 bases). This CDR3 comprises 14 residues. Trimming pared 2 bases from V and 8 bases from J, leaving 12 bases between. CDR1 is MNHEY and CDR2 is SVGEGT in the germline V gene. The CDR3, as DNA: TGTGCCAGCAGTTACGGCAGGGGAGCTGGGGAGCTGTTTTTT. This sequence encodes CASSYGRGAGELFF.

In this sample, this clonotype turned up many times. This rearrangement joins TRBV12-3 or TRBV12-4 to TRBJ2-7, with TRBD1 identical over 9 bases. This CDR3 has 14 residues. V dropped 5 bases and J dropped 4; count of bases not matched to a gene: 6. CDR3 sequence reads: CASSRTGAGYEQYF. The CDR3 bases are TGTGCCAGCAGTCGGACAGGGGCAGGGTACGAGCAGTACTTC.

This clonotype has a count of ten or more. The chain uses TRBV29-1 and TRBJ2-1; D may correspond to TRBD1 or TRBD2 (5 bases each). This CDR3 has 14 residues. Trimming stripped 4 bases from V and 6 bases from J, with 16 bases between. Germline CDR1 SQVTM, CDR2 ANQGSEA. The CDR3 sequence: CSVARWDLGNEQFF. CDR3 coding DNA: TGCAGCGTTGCCAGGTGGGACCTAGGCAATGAGCAGTTCTTC.

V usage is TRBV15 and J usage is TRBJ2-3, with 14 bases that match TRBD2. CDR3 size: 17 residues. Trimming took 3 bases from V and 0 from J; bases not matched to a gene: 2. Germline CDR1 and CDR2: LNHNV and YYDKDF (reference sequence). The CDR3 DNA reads TGTGCCACCAGCAGGAGGACTAGCGGGAGGAGCACAGATACGCAGTATTTT. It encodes CATSRRTSGRSTDTQYF. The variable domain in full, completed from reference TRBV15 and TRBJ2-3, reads DAMVIQNPRYQVTQFGKPVTLSCSQTLNHNVMYWYQQKSSQAPKLLFHYYDKDFNNEADTPDNFQSRRPNTSFCFLDIRSPGLGDTAMYLCATSRRTSGRSTDTQYFGPGTRLTVL.